Following are 2 T cell receptor beta chains from one sample sequenced in a study of cytomegalovirus exposure and HLA in healthy donors. Profiled with immunoSEQ multiplex PCR; TCRdb holds only in-frame clones, not every one. Of approximately 200,000 clones in the sample, 80% to 95% were seen once. The sample taken for sequencing was PBMCs. Receptor source: a woman between 18 and 29 years old in good health and CMV-seronegative.

The J gene is TRBJ2-7, the V gene TRBV28; a weak D match, TRBD2 (6 bases). This CDR3 is built from 14 residues. V dropped 6 bases and J dropped 4 bases, with 16 bases sitting between them. The V gene's germline CDR1 is MDHEN and CDR2 SYDVKM. CDR3 in amino acids: CASRPSGGSYEQYF. CDR3 nucleotides: TGTGCCAGCAGACCCTCCGGGGGTTCATACGAGCAGTACTTC.

In this sample, this clone turned up once. The chain employs TRBV5-6 and TRBJ1-2; the D gene is possibly TRBD1 (5 bases). The germline V gene encodes CDR1 SGHDT and CDR2 YYEEEE. The CDR3 consists of 14 residues. Trimming removed 5 bases at V and 0 bases at J, with 11 bases between. For the CDR3, the DNA is TGTGCCAGCAGTGACAGTTTTACTAACTATGGCTACACCTTC. The encoded protein is CASSDSFTNYGYTF.